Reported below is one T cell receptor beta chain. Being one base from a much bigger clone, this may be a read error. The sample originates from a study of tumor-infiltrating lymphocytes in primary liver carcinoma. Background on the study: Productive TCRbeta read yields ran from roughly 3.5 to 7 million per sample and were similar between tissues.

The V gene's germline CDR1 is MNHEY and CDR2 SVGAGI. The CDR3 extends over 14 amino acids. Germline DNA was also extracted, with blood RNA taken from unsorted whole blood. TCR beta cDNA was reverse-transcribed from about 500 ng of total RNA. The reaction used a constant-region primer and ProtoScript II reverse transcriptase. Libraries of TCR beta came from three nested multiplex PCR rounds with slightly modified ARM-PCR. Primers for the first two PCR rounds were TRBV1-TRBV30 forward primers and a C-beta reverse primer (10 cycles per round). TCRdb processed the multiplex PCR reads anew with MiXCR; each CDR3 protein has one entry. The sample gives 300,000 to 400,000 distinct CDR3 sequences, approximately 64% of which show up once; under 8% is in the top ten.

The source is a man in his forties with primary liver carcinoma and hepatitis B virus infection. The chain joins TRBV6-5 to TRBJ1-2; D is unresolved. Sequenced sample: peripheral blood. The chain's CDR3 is CASRNTLLNYGYIF. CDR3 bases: TGTGCCAGCAGGAACACACTACTTAACTATGGCTACATCTTC.